This entry features one T cell receptor (beta chain) sequence. Its antigen has not been determined. Per-base qualities were not stored, and no clone one base away is much larger. From a lookup of the germline V gene, CDR1 and CDR2 are SGHTA and FQGTGA. The junction shows trimming of 3 bases on V and 5 bases on J, plus 9 bases between the germline ends. The CDR3 spans 13 residues, from the cysteine through the phenylalanine. Only the CDR3 region is kept as DNA, spanning 39 bases read in frame from base 1. The data derive from a study of graft-versus-host responses after intestinal transplantation (dated by TCRdb to 2020 to 2023). For the study in its entirety: Multivisceral, liver-intestinal, or isolated intestinal transplants were received by the recipients. Of the roughly 23 intestinal transplant recipients enrolled in the cohort, one of whom was a retransplant, a few patients without pretransplant specimens were excluded. Samples from three later patients were sequenced in-house on an Illumina MiSeq with MiXCR processing rather than by the commercial service. All recipients received anti-thymocyte globulin induction followed by maintenance tacrolimus and steroids for roughly 3 years. After intestinal transplantation, graft-versus-host and host-versus-graft alloreactive T cell clones were followed in the graft, circulation and bone marrow using bulk TCR-beta CDR3 sequencing. Alloreactive clones were identified by sequencing pre-transplant mixed lymphocyte reaction products and comparing them with unstimulated pre-transplant donor and recipient T cells. Donor T cell macrochimerism was defined as a peak of at least 4% donor T cells among recipient peripheral blood mononuclear cells.

Overall study outcomes, separate from this receptor: In the allografts of patients with donor T cell macrochimerism, GvH to HvG T cell clonal ratios were high. The conclusions were limited by the relatively low number and heterogeneity of the intestinal transplant patients. Early after transplant, declines in HvG clones were associated with peak levels of circulating GvH clones. GvH clones turned up in recipient bone marrow, with some appearing earlier in ileal mucosa or blood, a pattern consistent with an intestinal mucosal origin.

Preparation of the library involved the immunoSEQ multiplex PCR assay. For most patients, genomic DNA was subjected to high-throughput TCR-beta CDR3 sequencing by Adaptive Biotechnologies. As for the authors' bioinformatics: Adaptive's ImmunoSEQ software was the source of the TCR sequencing data for 18 patients, while a few other patients were processed with MiXCR and VDJtools. CDR3 nucleotide sequences shared between donor and recipient were removed because the origin of such sequences could not be assigned. To be classed as alloreactive, a clone needed at least 2-fold expansion over unstimulated cells and a minimum CFSE-low frequency of 0.002% (template counts) or 0.001% (read counts). Mappable clones were those detected in sequenced pre-transplant spleen, lymph node, or MLR CFSE-low populations of the donor or recipient. The cumulative frequency of alloreactive clones was calculated as a percentage of all sequences, weighted by copy number. What TCRdb holds here is the immuneACCESS table cut down to in-frame rearrangements. Part of the clones is not present; checked against another copy, under half of the missing clones reflect an unresolved V gene, and the others are unexplained. V and J calls and clone size come straight from that table; D and trimming were deduced from the DNA. Across this sample there are about 8,900 clones, with about two thirds seen only once. The biggest ten clones account for around a tenth of the sample.

To isolate intraepithelial and lamina propria lymphocytes from graft specimens, dithiothreitol, EDTA incubations and collagenase D digestion were used. Serial intestinal graft biopsy specimens collected up to 600 days after transplant underwent bulk TCR-beta sequencing. The chain links TRBV7-3 with TRBJ2-3, and possibly TRBD2, on 6 matching bases. The TCR was taken from a human patient who received an intestinal transplant, so some T cells may come from the graft donor. This sample comprised ileum tissue, obtained 450 to 480 days after transplant. The DNA sequence is given as TGTGCCAGCAGCTTCCACGGGGGAGATACGCAGTATTTT. This encodes CASSFHGGDTQYF.